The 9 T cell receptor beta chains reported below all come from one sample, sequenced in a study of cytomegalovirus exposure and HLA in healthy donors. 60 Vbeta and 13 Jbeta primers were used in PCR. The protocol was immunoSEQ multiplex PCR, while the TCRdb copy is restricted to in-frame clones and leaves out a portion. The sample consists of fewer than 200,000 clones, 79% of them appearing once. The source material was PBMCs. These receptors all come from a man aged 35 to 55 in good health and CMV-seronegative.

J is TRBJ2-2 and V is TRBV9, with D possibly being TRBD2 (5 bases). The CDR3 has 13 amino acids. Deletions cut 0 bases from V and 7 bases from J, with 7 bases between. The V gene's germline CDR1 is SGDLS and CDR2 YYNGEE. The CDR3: CASSVVGLGELFF. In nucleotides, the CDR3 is TGTGCCAGCAGCGTAGTCGGACTCGGGGAGCTGTTTTTT.

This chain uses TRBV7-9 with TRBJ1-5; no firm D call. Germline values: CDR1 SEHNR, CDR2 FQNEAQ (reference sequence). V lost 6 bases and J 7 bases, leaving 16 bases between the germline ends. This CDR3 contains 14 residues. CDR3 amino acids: CASSTEWTGQPQHF. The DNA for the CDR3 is TGTGCCAGCAGTACGGAGTGGACGGGGCAGCCCCAGCATTTT.

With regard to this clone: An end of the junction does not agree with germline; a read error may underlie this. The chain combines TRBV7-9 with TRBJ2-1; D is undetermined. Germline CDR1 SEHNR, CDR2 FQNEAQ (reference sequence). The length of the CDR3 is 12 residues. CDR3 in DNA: TGTTCCAGCAGCTTAACTGGCGGCGAGCAGTTCTTC. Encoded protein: CSSSLTGGEQFF.

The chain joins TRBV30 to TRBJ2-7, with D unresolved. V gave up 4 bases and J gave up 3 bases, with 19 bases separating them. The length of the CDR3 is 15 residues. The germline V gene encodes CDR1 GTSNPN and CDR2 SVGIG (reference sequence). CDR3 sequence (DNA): TGTGCCTGGACAGGTAAAGGCAGAAATTACTACGAGCAGTACTTC. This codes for CAWTGKGRNYYEQYF.

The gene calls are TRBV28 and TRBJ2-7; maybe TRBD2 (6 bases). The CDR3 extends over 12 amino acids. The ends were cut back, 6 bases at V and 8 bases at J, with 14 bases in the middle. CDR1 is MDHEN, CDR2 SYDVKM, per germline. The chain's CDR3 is CASRMEGTKQYF. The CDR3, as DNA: TGTGCCAGCAGGATGGAGGGGACGAAGCAGTACTTC.

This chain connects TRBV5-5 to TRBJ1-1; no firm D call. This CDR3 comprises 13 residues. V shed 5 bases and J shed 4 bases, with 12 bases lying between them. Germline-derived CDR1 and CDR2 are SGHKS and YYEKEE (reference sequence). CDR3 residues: CASRPNLGTEAFF. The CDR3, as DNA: TGTGCCAGCAGACCAAACCTAGGCACTGAAGCTTTCTTT.

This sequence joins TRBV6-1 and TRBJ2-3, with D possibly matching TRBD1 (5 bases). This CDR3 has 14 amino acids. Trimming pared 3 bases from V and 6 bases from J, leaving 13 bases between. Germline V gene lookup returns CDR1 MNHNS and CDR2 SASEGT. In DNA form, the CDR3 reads TGTGCCAGCAGTGATCGGTCAGGGCACGATACGCAGTATTTT. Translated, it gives CASSDRSGHDTQYF.

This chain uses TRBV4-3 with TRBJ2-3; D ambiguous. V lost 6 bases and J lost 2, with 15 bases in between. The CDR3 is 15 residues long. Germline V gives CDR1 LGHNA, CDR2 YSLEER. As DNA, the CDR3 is TGCGCCAGCAGTCTTTCCTCTTCCTCCACAGATACGCAGTATTTT. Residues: CASSLSSSSTDTQYF.

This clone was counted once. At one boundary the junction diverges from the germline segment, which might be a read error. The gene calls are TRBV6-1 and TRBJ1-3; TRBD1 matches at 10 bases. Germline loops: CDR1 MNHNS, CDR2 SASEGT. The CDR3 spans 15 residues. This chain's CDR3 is CAGSEDRGGLNTIYF. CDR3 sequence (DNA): TGTGCCGGCAGTGAGGACAGGGGGGGCCTCAACACCATATATTTT.